These 10 T cell receptor beta chains originate from one sample sequenced in a study of T cells of healthy individuals. TCRdb re-called the 5' RACE reads with MiXCR, one entry per CDR3 protein. The data contain more than 85,000 distinct CDR3 sequences, approximately 15% of them singletons. The receptors stem from a human donor in good health.

The CDR3 sequence: CASSPLGRGGGETQYF. The CDR3 DNA is TGTGCCAGCAGCCCCCTGGGAAGGGGGGGGGGAGAGACCCAGTACTTC. V gene TRBV3-1 combines with J gene TRBJ2-5, with D possibly matching TRBD2 (7 bases). Germline CDR1 reads LGHDT; CDR2 reads YNNKEL (reference sequence). The CDR3 runs to 16 residues. V was pared by 4 bases and J by 4 bases, with 19 bases between.

This clonotype was observed at least ten times. The chain uses TRBV4-2 and TRBJ1-6; D unclear. This CDR3 has 14 residues. Per the germline V gene, CDR1 is LGHNA and CDR2 is YNFKEQ. Between the trimmed V and J ends, which lost 0 bases and 7 bases, there was a span of 7 bases. The CDR3 sequence: CASSQDSENSPLHF. The CDR3 coding sequence is TGTGCCAGCAGCCAAGATTCGGAGAATTCACCCCTCCACTTT.

The rearrangement links TRBV7-2 to TRBJ2-1; 9 bases match TRBD2. Germline CDR1 SGHTA, CDR2 FQGNSA. CDR3 size: 15 residues. V shed 1 base, J shed 6 bases, and the junction held 4 bases outside the gene matches. The CDR3 region is CASSLGSGGLNEQFF. Written as DNA, the CDR3 is TGTGCCAGCAGCTTAGGAAGCGGGGGGCTCAATGAGCAGTTCTTC.

This clonotype occurred a few times. The chain combines TRBV20-1 with TRBJ1-3; 7 positions agree with TRBD1. CDR1 and CDR2 (germline): DFQATT, SNEGSKA (reference sequence). The CDR3 runs 13 residues. The DNA of the CDR3 is TGCAGGGATACGACAGGGACCGGAAACACCATATATTTT. Residues: CRDTTGTGNTIYF.

The chain combines TRBV6-5 with TRBJ2-7; 8 bases match TRBD2. This CDR3 has 13 amino acids. Germline loops: CDR1 MNHEY, CDR2 SVGAGI. V gave up 5 bases and J gave up 6 bases; unmatched junction bases: 6. The CDR3 sequence: CASSAPGTSEQYF. In DNA form, the CDR3 reads TGTGCCAGCAGTGCCCCAGGGACTAGCGAGCAGTACTTC.

V and J are TRBV4-2 and TRBJ2-5; either TRBD1 or TRBD2 may supply D (5 bases each). This CDR3 has 12 residues. Germline CDR1 is LGHNA and CDR2 is YNFKEQ. V dropped 3 bases and J dropped 7 bases, with 9 bases sitting between them. The CDR3 coding sequence is TGTGCCAGCAGCCAGGGACCTGCGACCCAGTACTTC. Its protein is CASSQGPATQYF.

The sample holds many counts of this clonotype. The chain links TRBV18 to TRBJ2-1; D gene uncertain. Trimming took off 0 bases at V and 6 bases at J, with 3 bases between the two ends. CDR3 length equals 12 residues. CDR1 is KGHSH, CDR2 LQKENI, per germline. The CDR3 here is CASSPPSNEQFF. DNA of the CDR3: TGTGCCAGCTCACCACCGAGCAATGAGCAGTTCTTC. The full variable domain, completed using reference TRBV18 and TRBJ2-1, is NAGVMQNPRHLVRRRGQEARLRCSPMKGHSHVYWYRQLPEEGLKFMVYLQKENIIDESGMPKERFSAEFPKEGPSILRIQQVVRGDSAAYFCASSPPSNEQFFGPGTRLTVL.

At least ten counts were recorded for this clonotype. This chain joins TRBV15 and TRBJ2-1; the match to TRBD2 covers 9 bases. The germline CDR1 and CDR2 sequences are LNHNV and YYDKDF (reference sequence). V was clipped by 5 bases and J by 7 bases; unmatched bases: 9. This CDR3 has 15 amino acids. CDR3 region: CATSVRLLAGNEQFF. CDR3 sequence (DNA): TGTGCCACCAGCGTCCGGTTACTAGCGGGTAATGAGCAGTTCTTC. Based on the CDR3 plus reference TRBV15 and TRBJ2-1, the full variable domain is DAMVIQNPRYQVTQFGKPVTLSCSQTLNHNVMYWYQQKSSQAPKLLFHYYDKDFNNEADTPDNFQSRRPNTSFCFLDIRSPGLGDTAMYLCATSVRLLAGNEQFFGPGTRLTVL.

The CDR3 region is CAISRDRAYNEQFF. In DNA form, the CDR3 reads TGTGCCATCAGCCGCGACAGGGCTTACAATGAGCAGTTCTTC. This chain links TRBV10-3 with TRBJ2-1, with TRBD1 matching over 7 bases. Trimming removed 6 bases from V and 4 bases from J; junction bases left unmatched: 6. Germline V gene data show CDR1 as ENHRY and CDR2 as SYGVKD. The CDR3 sequence is 14 residues long.

The gene calls are TRBV20-1 and TRBJ1-1; 8 bases match TRBD1. V lost 2 bases and J lost 4; bases outside the gene matches: 6. This CDR3 region has 14 residues. Per the germline V gene, CDR1 is DFQATT and CDR2 is SNEGSKA (reference sequence). In DNA, the CDR3 is TGCAGTGCTAGAAGCCCAGGGGGCATCACTGAAGCTTTCTTT. This translates into CSARSPGGITEAFF.